The subject of this entry is one T cell receptor beta chain. Its antigen remains unidentified. The identical CDR3 is also encoded by other nucleotide sequences in the sample. Germline V gene data show CDR1 as SGHDN and CDR2 as FVKESK. V dropped 4 bases and J dropped 1; count of bases not matched to a gene: 16. This CDR3 is 19 amino acids long. The PCR was carried out with 60 Vbeta primers and 13 Jbeta primers. Measured with immunoSEQ multiplex PCR; TCRdb has only the in-frame clones, and not every one. The repertoire consists of approximately 120,000 clones, with approximately 78% occurring once and the leading ten covering 0.9% to 1.2%. This record belongs to a study of cytomegalovirus exposure and HLA in healthy donors. Notes on the study in general: Fewer N-insertions (relative to the approximately 670-donor mean) were reportedly seen in an Asian-associated ancestry cluster in a later analysis.

Sequences were obtained from PBMCs. This sequence joins TRBV14 and TRBJ1-2; 9 bases line up with TRBD1. This TCR was recovered from a woman between 25 and 40 years old in good health and CMV-seronegative. DNA of the CDR3: TGTGCCAGCAGCCCGCGGGGCGGGACAGGGTTATCATTTAACTATGGCTACACCTTC. Translating gives CASSPRGGTGLSFNYGYTF.